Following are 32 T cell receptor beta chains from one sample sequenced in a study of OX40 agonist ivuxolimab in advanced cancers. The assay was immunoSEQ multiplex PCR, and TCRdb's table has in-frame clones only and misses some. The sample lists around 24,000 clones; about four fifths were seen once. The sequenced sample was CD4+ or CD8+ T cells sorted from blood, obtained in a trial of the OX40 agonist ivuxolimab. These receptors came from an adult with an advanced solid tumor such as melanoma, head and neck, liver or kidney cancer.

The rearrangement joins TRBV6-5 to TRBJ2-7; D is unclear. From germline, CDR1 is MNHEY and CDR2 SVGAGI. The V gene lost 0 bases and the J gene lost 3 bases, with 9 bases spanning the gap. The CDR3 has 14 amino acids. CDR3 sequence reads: CASSYSTLFYEQYF. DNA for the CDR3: TGTGCCAGCAGTTACTCGACTTTATTCTACGAGCAGTACTTC.

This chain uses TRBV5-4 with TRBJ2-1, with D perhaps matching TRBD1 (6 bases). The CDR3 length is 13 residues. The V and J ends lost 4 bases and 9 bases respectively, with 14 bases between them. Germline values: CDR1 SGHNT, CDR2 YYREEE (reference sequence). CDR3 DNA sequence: TGTGCCAGCAGCCCGCAGGGGTGGAGTGAGCAGTTCTTC. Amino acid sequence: CASSPQGWSEQFF.

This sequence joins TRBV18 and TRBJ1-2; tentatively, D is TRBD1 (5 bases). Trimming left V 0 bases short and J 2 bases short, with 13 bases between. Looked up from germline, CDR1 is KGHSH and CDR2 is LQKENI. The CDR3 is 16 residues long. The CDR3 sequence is CASSPPFSSGNYGYTF. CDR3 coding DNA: TGTGCCAGCTCACCACCATTTTCGTCAGGGAACTATGGCTACACCTTC.

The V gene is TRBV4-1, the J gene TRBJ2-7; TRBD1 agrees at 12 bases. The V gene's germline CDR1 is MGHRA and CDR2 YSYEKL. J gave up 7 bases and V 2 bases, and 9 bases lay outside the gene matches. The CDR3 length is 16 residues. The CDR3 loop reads CASSQKWDRGLGEQYF. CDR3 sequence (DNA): TGCGCCAGCAGCCAAAAGTGGGACAGGGGGCTCGGGGAGCAGTACTTC.

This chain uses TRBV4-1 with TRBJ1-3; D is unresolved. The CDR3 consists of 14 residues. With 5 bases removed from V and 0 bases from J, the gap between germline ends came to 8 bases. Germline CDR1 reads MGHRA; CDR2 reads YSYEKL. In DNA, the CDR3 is TGCGCCAGCAGCTTACAGAGCTCTGGAAACACCATATATTTT. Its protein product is CASSLQSSGNTIYF.

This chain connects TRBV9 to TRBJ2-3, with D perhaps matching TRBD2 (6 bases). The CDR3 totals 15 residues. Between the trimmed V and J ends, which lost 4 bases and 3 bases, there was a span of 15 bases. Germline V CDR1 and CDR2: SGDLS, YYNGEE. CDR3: CASSFTLAATDTQYF. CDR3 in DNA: TGTGCCAGCAGCTTCACTTTAGCGGCAACAGATACGCAGTATTTT.

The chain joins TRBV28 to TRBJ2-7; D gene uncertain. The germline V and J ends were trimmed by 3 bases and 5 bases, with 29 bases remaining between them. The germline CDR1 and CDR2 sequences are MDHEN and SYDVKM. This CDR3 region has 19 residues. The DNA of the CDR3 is TGTGCCAGCAGTTTCTCCGGACCTACTGACTCTATTCGAATGGACGAGCAGTACTTC. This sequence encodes CASSFSGPTDSIRMDEQYF.

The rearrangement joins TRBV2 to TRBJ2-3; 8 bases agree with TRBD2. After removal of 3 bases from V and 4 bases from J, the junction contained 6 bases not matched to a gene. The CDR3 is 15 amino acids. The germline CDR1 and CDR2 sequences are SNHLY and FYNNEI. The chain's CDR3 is CASSDLAGAADTQYF. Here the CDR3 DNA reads TGTGCCAGCAGTGATCTAGCGGGTGCCGCAGATACGCAGTATTTT.

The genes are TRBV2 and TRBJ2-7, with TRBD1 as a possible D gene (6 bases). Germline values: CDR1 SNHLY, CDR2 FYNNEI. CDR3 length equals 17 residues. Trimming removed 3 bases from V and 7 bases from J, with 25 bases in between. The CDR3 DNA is TGTGCCAGCAGTGATCAGGGGTCTCGGTCCAATTTGAGGGAGCAGTACTTC. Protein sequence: CASSDQGSRSNLREQYF.

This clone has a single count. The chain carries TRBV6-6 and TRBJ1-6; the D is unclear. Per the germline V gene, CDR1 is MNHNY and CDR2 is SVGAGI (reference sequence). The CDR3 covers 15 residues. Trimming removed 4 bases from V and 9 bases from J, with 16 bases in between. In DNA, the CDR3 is TGTGCCAGCAGTTCATGGGCAGTCGAAGGTTCACCCCTCCACTTT. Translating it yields CASSSWAVEGSPLHF.

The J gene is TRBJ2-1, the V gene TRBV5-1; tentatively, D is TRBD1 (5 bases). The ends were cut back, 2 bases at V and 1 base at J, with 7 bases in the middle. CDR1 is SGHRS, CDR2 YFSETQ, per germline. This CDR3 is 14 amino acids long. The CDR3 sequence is CASSFDSSYNEQFF. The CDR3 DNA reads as TGCGCCAGCAGCTTCGACAGTTCCTACAATGAGCAGTTCTTC.

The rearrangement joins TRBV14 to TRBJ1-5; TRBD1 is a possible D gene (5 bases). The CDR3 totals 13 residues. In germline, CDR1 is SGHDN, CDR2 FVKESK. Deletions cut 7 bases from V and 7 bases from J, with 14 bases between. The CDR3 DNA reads TGTGCCAGCATGCGAAAGGGGCCCCAGCCCCAGCATTTT. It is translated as CASMRKGPQPQHF.

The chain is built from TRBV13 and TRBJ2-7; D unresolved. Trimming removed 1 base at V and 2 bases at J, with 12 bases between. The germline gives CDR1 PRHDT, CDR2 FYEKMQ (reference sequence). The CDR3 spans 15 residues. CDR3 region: CASSLDLGKAYEQYF. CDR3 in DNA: TGTGCCAGCAGCTTAGATCTGGGCAAGGCCTACGAGCAGTACTTC.

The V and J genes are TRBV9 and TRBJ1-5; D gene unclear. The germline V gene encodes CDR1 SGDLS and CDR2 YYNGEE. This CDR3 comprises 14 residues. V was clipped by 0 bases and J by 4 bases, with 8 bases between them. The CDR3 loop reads CASSVGGGNQPQHF. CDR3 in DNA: TGTGCCAGCAGCGTAGGTGGAGGGAATCAGCCCCAGCATTTT.

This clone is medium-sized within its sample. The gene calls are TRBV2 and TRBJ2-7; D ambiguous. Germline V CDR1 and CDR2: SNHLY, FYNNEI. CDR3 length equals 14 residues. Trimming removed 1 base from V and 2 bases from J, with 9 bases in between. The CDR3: CASSEGRYPYEQYF. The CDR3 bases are TGTGCCAGCAGTGAAGGACGGTATCCCTACGAGCAGTACTTC.

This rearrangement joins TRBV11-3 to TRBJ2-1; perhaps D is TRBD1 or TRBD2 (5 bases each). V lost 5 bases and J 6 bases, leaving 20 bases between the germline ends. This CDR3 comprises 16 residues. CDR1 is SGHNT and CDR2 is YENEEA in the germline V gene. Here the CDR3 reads CASSQSLAGRANEQFF. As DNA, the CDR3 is TGTGCCAGCAGCCAATCTCTTGCGGGCAGGGCCAATGAGCAGTTCTTC.

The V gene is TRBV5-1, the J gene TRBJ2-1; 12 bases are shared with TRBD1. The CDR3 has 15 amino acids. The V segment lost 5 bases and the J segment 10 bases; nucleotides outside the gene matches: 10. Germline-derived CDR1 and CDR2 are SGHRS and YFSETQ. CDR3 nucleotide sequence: TGCGCCAGCAGGGCAGCGGGACAGGGGGCATGGGAGCAGTTCTTC. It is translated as CASRAAGQGAWEQFF.

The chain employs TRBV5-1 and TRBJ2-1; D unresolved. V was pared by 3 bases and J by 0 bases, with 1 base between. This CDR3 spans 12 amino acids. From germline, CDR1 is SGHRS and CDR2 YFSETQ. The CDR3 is CASSYSYNEQFF. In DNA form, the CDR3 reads TGCGCCAGCAGCTACTCCTACAATGAGCAGTTCTTC.

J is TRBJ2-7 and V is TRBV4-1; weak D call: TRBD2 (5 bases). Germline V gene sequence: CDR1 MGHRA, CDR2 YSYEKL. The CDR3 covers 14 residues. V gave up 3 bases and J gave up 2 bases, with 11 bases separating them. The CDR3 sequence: CASSHQQRTYEQYF. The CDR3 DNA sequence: TGCGCCAGCAGCCACCAACAGCGGACCTACGAGCAGTACTTC.

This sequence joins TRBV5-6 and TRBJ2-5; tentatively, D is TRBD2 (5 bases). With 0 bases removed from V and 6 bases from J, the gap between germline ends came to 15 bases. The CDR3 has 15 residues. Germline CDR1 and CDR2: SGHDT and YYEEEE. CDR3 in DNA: TGTGCCAGCAGCTTGGCCGAGGGTTCCTTACAGACCCAGTACTTC. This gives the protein CASSLAEGSLQTQYF.

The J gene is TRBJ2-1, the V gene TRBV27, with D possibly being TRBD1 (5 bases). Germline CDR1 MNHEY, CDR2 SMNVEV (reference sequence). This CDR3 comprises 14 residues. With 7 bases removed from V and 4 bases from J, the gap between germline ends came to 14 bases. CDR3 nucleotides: TGTGCCAGCAATGGTGGCGACAGTTACAATGAGCAGTTCTTC. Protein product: CASNGGDSYNEQFF.

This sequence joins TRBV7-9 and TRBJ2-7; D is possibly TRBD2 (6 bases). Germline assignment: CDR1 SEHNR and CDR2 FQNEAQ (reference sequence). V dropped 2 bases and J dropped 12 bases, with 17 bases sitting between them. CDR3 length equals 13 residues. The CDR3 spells CASSLLFGRGLYF. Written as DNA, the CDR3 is TGTGCCAGCAGCTTATTGTTCGGGCGGGGACTGTACTTC.

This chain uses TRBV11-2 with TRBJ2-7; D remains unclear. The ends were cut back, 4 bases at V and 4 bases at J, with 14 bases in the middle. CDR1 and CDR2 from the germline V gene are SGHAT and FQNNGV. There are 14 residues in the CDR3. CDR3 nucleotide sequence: TGTGCCAGCAGCTCCCGTTTGACACCTTACGAGCAGTACTTC. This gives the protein CASSSRLTPYEQYF. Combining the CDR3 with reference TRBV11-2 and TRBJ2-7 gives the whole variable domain EAGVAQSPRYKIIEKRQSVAFWCNPISGHATLYWYQQILGQGPKLLIQFQNNGVVDDSQLPKDRFSAERLKGVDSTLKIQPAKLEDSAVYLCASSSRLTPYEQYFGPGTRLTVT.

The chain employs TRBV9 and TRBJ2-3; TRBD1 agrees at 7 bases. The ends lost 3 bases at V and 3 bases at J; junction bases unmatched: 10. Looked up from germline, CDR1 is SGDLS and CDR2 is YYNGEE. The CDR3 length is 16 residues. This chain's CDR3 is CASSEGAGFSTDTQYF. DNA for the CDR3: TGTGCCAGCAGCGAGGGGGCTGGCTTTTCGACAGATACGCAGTATTTT.

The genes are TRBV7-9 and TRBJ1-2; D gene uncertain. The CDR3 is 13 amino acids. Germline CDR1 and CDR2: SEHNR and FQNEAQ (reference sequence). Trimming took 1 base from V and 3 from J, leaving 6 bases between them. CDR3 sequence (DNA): TGTGCCAGCAGCTTAGTATCTTACTATGGCTACACCTTC. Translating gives CASSLVSYYGYTF.

The CDR3 nucleotides are TGTGCCAGCAGCCAATTATTCGACAGGGTCGGGGAGGGCACTGAAGCTTTCTTT. This codes for CASSQLFDRVGEGTEAFF. The V and J genes are TRBV4-2 and TRBJ1-1, with 7 bases aligning to TRBD1. The germline V gene has CDR1 LGHNA and CDR2 YNFKEQ. V trimming: 2 bases; J trimming: 4 bases; junction bases outside the gene matches: 16. The CDR3 runs 18 residues.

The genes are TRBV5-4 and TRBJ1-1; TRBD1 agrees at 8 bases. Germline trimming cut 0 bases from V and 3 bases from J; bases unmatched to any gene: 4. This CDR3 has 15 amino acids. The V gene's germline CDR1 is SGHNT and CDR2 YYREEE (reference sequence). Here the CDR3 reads CASSLVRGLDTEAFF. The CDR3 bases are TGTGCCAGCAGCTTGGTCAGGGGGCTCGACACTGAAGCTTTCTTT.

The CDR3 DNA sequence: TGTGCCAGTATGACTCCAGGGACTGAAGCTTTCTTT. It is translated as CASMTPGTEAFF. This sequence joins TRBV2 and TRBJ1-1, with D possibly TRBD1 on 5 matching bases. This CDR3 region has 12 residues. CDR1 is SNHLY, CDR2 FYNNEI, per germline. Trimming shortened V by 9 bases and J by 5 bases, and 13 bases separated the two germline ends.

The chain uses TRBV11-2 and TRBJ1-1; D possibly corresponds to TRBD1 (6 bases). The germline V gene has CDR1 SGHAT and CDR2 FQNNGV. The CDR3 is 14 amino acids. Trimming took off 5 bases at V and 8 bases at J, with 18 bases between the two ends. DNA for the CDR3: TGTGCCAGCAGCCCAGAGGGGGTCCCCTGGGAAGCTTTCTTT. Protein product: CASSPEGVPWEAFF.

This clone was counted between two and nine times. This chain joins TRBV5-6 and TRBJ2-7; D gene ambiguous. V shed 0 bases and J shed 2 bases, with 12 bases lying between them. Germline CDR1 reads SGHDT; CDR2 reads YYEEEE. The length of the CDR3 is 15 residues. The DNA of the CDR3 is TGTGCCAGCAGCTTGGGTGGAGCTCGGGCCTACGAGCAGTACTTC. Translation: CASSLGGARAYEQYF.

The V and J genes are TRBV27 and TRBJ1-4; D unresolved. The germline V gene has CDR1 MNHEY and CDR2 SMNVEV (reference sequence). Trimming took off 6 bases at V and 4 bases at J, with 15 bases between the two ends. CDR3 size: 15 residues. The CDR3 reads CASRPYRFFNEKLFF. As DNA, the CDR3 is TGTGCCAGCAGGCCTTATAGGTTCTTTAATGAAAAACTGTTTTTT. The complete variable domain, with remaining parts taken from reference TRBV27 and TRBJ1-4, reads EAQVTQNPRYLITVTGKKLTVTCSQNMNHEYMSWYRQDPGLGLRQIYYSMNVEVTDKGDVPEGYKVSRKEKRNFPLILESPSPNQTSLYFCASRPYRFFNEKLFFGSGTQLSVL.

CDR3 coding DNA: TGTGCCAGCAGCGCCGGACAGGGGGGGACAGATACGCAGTATTTT. Translated: CASSAGQGGTDTQYF. This chain uses TRBV9 with TRBJ2-3, with 10 bases matching TRBD1. Germline assignment: CDR1 SGDLS and CDR2 YYNGEE. CDR3 length: 15 amino acids. V gave up 3 bases and J gave up 3 bases; unmatched junction bases: 4.